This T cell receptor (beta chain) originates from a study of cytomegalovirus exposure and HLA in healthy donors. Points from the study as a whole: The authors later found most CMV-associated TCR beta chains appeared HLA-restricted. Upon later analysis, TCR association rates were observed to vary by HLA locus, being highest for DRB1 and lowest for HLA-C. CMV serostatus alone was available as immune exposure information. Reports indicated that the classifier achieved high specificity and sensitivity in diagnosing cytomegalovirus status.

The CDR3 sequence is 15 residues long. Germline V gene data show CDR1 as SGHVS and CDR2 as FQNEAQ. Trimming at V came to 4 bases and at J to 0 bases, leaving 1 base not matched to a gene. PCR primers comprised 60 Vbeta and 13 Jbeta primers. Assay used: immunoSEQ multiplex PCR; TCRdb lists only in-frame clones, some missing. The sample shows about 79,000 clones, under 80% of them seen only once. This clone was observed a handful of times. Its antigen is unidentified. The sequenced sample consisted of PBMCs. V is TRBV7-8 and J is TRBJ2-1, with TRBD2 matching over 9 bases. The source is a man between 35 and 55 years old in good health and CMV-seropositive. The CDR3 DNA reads TGTGCCAGCAGCTCTAGCGGGGTCTCCTACAATGAGCAGTTCTTC. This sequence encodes CASSSSGVSYNEQFF.